The present T cell receptor beta chain was sequenced within a study of blood T cell repertoires in COVID-19. Sequencing used immunoSEQ multiplex PCR; TCRdb keeps in-frame clones, though not all of them. The sample has roughly 160,000 clones; approximately 84% are singletons. Participant ages covered roughly 18 to 89 years across 20 to 25 US areas. Participant-reported clinical history was the basis for cohort assignment. Germline V lookup: CDR1 GTSNPN, CDR2 SVGIG (reference sequence). The CDR3 has 13 amino acids. Trimming removed 3 bases from V and 2 bases from J, with 10 bases in between. The V call is TRBV30, the J call TRBJ1-2; a possible D gene is TRBD1 (5 bases). The sequencing sample was made of PBMCs or T cells enriched from blood (not recorded which). This receptor was taken from a man aged 45 to 65 who had recovered from COVID-19. The CDR3 region has the DNA TGTGCCTGGAGGGGGGGTGAGAACTATGGCTACACCTTC. This gives the protein CAWRGGENYGYTF.